This T cell receptor beta chain was sequenced for a study of blood T cell repertoires in COVID-19. Trimming removed 3 bases at V and 5 bases at J, with 13 bases between. CDR3 size: 15 residues. The germline CDR1 and CDR2 sequences are SEHNR and FQNEAQ (reference sequence). Participants were aged about 18 to 89 years from around 24 US areas. Cohort allocation depended upon clinical history that participants reported. The authors' processing: From reference gene primer amplification, estimates of nucleated cell counts were derived. Some clones are missing from TCRdb's copy, which holds only in-frame ones; the method was immunoSEQ multiplex PCR. V and J calls and clone size are copied from that table; D and trimming were computed from the DNA. Among roughly 160,000 clones, over 75% were seen once, and the ten largest hold approximately 11%. This clone was detected only once.

The rearrangement uses TRBV7-9 and TRBJ2-2; possible D gene TRBD2, 6 bases. The TCR sequence derives from a man aged 50 or older who had recovered from COVID-19. Sequencing was done on a sample of PBMCs or T cells enriched from blood (not recorded which). The CDR3 loop is CASSFDGGRTGELFF. The CDR3 region has the DNA TGTGCCAGCAGCTTTGACGGGGGTCGTACCGGGGAGCTGTTTTTT.